What follows are 10 T cell receptor beta chains derived from one specimen sequenced in a study of regulatory T cells in long-lasting Graves disease. Arm-PCR of CDR3 regions with iRepertoire HTBI primers generated TCR beta libraries. TCRdb itself ran the multiplex PCR reads through MiXCR, one entry per CDR3 protein. The repertoire includes 350,000 to 450,000 distinct CDR3 sequences, 21% of them detected once, and about 13% sits in the top ten. The time point here: persistent/refractory GD, antithyroid drugs over 5 years with positive TRAb. RNA from PBMCs was the source of the TCR library. The sequencing here drew on peripheral blood mononuclear cells (PBMCs), taken when the disease was refractory, from a patient treated with antithyroid drugs. Receptors originate from a female donor with Graves disease.

The rearrangement joins TRBV5-1 to TRBJ2-3, with a possible D match to TRBD2 (6 bases). Germline values: CDR1 SGHRS, CDR2 YFSETQ. V lost 2 bases and J lost 4, with 11 bases in between. The length of the CDR3 is 14 residues. CDR3 region: CASSLTGVADTQYF. CDR3 DNA sequence: TGCGCCAGCAGCTTAACGGGAGTTGCAGATACGCAGTATTTT.

This clonotype appeared many times. The chain has TRBV28 and TRBJ2-5, with TRBD1 identical over 9 bases. Losses at the gene ends were 7 bases for V and 4 bases for J; bases not matched to a gene: 7. Germline V CDR1 and CDR2: MDHEN, SYDVKM. This CDR3 has 14 residues. Here the CDR3 DNA reads TGTGCCAGCACGCCGGACAGGGGAAGAGAGACCCAGTACTTC. Translating it yields CASTPDRGRETQYF.

This clonotype was seen many times. The chain joins TRBV7-9 to TRBJ1-2; 8 bases map to TRBD1. Germline CDR1 and CDR2: SEHNR and FQNEAQ (reference sequence). This CDR3 region has 15 residues. V shed 5 bases, J shed 6 bases, and the junction held 11 bases outside the gene matches. CDR3 protein: CASSLSQDRVDGYTF. The CDR3 DNA reads TGTGCCAGCAGCCTTTCCCAGGACAGGGTGGATGGCTACACCTTC.

This clonotype turned up a few times. J is TRBJ2-5 and V is TRBV18, with TRBD2 matching over 11 bases. Trimming cost V 6 bases and J 1 base; bases outside gene matches: 7. CDR1 and CDR2 (germline): KGHSH, LQKENI. The CDR3 loop spans 16 amino acids. The CDR3 sequence: CASSRLAGGPQETQYF. CDR3 bases: TGTGCCAGCTCGCGTTTAGCGGGAGGGCCCCAAGAGACCCAGTACTTC.

This clonotype was seen many times. This CDR3 is CSARDGRVTEAFF. Written as DNA, the CDR3 is TGCAGTGCTAGAGACGGCAGGGTCACTGAAGCTTTCTTT. This chain connects TRBV20-1 to TRBJ1-1; a weak D match, TRBD1 (5 bases). V lost 0 bases, J lost 4 bases, and 9 bases lay in between. The CDR3 is 13 residues long. Germline loops: CDR1 DFQATT, CDR2 SNEGSKA (reference sequence).

About this clonotype: At one boundary the junction diverges from the germline segment, which might be a read error. V and J are TRBV7-9 and TRBJ1-3; D unclear. Germline CDR1 is SEHNR and CDR2 is FQNEAQ (reference sequence). The CDR3 runs to 14 residues. CDR3 coding DNA: TGTCCCAGTGAGACCCTCACGGCAACAAACACCATATATTTT. Its translation: CPSETLTATNTIYF.

The chain has TRBV5-6 and TRBJ1-6; D may be TRBD1 (6 bases). The germline V and J ends were trimmed by 4 bases and 10 bases, with 15 bases remaining between them. The CDR3 extends over 14 amino acids. Germline values: CDR1 SGHDT, CDR2 YYEEEE. The CDR3 DNA reads as TGTGCCAGCAGCCACCAGCGGGGGCCCTCACCCCTCCACTTT. Translated, it gives CASSHQRGPSPLHF.

A word on this clonotype: This may be a read error: a much more frequent sequence differs by one nucleotide. The CDR3 nucleotides read TGTGCCAGCGAACCAGGGGAGACGGGAGAGGCCCAGTACTTC. This encodes CASEPGETGEAQYF. The chain has TRBV28 and TRBJ2-5, with D perhaps TRBD1 or TRBD2 (6 bases each). The V gene's germline CDR1 is MDHEN and CDR2 SYDVKM. The CDR3 contains 14 residues.

This clonotype occurred many times. The chain recombines TRBV12-3 or TRBV12-4 with TRBJ2-2, with TRBD1 identical over 8 bases. V shed 7 bases and J 6 bases; nucleotides not matched to a gene: 10. The CDR3 length is 15 residues. The CDR3 loop reads CASTSRQGSPGELFF. CDR3 coding DNA: TGTGCCAGCACCTCGAGACAGGGGTCCCCCGGGGAGCTGTTTTTT.

This clonotype has a count of ten or more. V gene TRBV3-1 combines with J gene TRBJ2-5; D might be TRBD1 (6 bases). CDR3 length: 15 residues. The germline gives CDR1 LGHDT, CDR2 YNNKEL (reference sequence). Trimming shortened V by 1 base and J by 0 bases, and 9 bases separated the two germline ends. CDR3 sequence: CASSQVGAYQETQYF. CDR3 DNA: TGTGCCAGCAGCCAAGTGGGGGCGTACCAAGAGACCCAGTACTTC.